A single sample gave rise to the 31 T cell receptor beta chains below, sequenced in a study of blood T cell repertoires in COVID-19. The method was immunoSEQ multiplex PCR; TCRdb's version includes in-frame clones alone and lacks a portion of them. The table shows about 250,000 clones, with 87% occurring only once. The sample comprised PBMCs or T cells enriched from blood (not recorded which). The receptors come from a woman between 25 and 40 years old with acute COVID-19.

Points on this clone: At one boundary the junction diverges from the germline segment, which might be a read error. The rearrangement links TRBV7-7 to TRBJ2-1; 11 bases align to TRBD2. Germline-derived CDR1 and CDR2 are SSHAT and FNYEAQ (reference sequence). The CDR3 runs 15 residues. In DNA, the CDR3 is TGTGCTAGCAGCTTCGGTAGCGGGGGGGGCAATGAGCAGTTCTTC. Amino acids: CASSFGSGGGNEQFF.

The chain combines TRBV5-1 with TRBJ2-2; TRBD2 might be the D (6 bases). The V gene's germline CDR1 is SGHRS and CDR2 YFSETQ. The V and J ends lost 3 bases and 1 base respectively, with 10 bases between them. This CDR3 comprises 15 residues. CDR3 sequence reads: CASSSRDWNTGELFF. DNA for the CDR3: TGCGCCAGCAGCTCCCGGGACTGGAACACCGGGGAGCTGTTTTTT.

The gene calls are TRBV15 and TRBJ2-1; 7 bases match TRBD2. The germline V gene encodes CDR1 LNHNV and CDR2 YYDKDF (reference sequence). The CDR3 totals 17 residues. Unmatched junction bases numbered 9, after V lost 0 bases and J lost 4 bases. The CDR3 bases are TGTGCCACCAGCAGAGATCATGGGACTATGGGATACAATGAGCAGTTCTTC. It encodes CATSRDHGTMGYNEQFF.

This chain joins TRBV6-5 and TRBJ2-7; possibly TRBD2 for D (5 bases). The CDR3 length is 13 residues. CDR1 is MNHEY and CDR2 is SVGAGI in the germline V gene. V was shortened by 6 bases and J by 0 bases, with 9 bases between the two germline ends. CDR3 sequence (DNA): TGTGCCAGCAGGCGGACTGACTCCTACGAGCAGTACTTC. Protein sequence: CASRRTDSYEQYF.

CDR3 protein: CASGTGTPSYEQYF. DNA for the CDR3: TGCGCCAGCGGGACCGGGACACCCTCCTACGAGCAGTACTTC. The chain couples TRBV5-1 to TRBJ2-7, with D possibly TRBD1 on 6 matching bases. The germline V and J ends were trimmed by 7 bases and 0 bases, with 14 bases remaining between them. The CDR3 runs to 14 residues. Germline V gene sequence: CDR1 SGHRS, CDR2 YFSETQ.

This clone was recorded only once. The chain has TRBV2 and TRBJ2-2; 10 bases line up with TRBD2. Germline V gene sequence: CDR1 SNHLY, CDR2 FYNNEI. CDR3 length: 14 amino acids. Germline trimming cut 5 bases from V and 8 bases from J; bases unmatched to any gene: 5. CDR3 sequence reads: CASSPLAGVGELFF. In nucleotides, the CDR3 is TGTGCCAGCAGTCCGCTAGCGGGGGTAGGGGAGCTGTTTTTT.

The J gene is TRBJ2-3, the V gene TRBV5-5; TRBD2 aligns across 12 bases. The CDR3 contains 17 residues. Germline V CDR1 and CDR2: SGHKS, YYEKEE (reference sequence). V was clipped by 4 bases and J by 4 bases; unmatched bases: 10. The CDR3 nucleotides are TGTGCCAGCAGCCCGAGTCTAGCGGGAGGGCCCGCAGATACGCAGTATTTT. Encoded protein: CASSPSLAGGPADTQYF.

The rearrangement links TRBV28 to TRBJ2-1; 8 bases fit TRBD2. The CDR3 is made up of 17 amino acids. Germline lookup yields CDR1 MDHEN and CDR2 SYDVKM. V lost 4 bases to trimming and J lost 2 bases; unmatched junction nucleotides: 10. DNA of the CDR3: TGTGCCAGCAGTTCTGAGGTGGCGGGAGGAACCTACAATGAGCAGTTCTTC. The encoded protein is CASSSEVAGGTYNEQFF.

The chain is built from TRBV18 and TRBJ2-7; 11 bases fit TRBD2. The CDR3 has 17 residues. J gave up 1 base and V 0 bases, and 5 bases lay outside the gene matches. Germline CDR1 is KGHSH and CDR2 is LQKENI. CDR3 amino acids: CASSPPSLAGGSYEQYF. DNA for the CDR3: TGTGCCAGCTCACCACCTTCGCTAGCGGGAGGATCCTACGAGCAGTACTTC. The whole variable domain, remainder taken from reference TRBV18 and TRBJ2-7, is NAGVMQNPRHLVRRRGQEARLRCSPMKGHSHVYWYRQLPEEGLKFMVYLQKENIIDESGMPKERFSAEFPKEGPSILRIQQVVRGDSAAYFCASSPPSLAGGSYEQYFGPGTRLTVT.

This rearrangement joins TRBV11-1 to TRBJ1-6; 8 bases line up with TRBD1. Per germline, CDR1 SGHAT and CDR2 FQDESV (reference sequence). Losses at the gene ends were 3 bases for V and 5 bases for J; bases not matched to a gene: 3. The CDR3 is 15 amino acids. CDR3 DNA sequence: TGTGCCAGCAGCTTTGACAGGGGAAATAATTCACCCCTCCACTTT. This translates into CASSFDRGNNSPLHF. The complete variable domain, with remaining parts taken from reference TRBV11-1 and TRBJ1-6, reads EAEVAQSPRYKITEKSQAVAFWCDPISGHATLYWYRQILGQGPELLVQFQDESVVDDSQLPKDRFSAERLKGVDSTLKIQPAELGDSAMYLCASSFDRGNNSPLHFGNGTRLTVT.

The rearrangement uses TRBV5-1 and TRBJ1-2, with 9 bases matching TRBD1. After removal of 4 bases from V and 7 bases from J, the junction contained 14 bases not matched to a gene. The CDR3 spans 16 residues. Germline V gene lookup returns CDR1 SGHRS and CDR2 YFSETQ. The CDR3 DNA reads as TGCGCCAGCAGCCCAGCTCGGGACAGGGAAGACGGTGGCTACACCTTC. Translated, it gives CASSPARDREDGGYTF.

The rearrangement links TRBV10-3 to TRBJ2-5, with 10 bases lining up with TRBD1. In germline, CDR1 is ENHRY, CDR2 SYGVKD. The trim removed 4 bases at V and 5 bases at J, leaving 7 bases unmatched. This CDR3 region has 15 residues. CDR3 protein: CAISGDRGLVETQYF. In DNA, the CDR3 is TGTGCCATCAGTGGAGACAGGGGGCTAGTGGAGACCCAGTACTTC.

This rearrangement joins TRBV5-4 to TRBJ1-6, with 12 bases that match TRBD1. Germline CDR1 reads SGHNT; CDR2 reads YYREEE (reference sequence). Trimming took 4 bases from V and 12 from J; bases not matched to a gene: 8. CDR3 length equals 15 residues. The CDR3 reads CASSVRDRGQEPLHF. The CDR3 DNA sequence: TGTGCCAGCAGCGTACGGGACAGGGGGCAGGAACCCCTCCACTTT.

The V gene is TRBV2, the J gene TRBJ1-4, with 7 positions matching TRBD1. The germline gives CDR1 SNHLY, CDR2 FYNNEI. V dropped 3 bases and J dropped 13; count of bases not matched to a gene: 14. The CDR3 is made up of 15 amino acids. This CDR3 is CASSDGDSASVRLFF. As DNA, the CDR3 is TGTGCCAGCAGTGACGGGGACAGCGCCTCGGTAAGACTGTTTTTT.

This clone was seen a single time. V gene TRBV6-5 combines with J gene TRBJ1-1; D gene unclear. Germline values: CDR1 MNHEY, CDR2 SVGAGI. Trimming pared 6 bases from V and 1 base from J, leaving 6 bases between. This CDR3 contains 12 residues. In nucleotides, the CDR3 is TGTGCCAGCAGACTGCGGAACACTGAAGCTTTCTTT. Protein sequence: CASRLRNTEAFF.

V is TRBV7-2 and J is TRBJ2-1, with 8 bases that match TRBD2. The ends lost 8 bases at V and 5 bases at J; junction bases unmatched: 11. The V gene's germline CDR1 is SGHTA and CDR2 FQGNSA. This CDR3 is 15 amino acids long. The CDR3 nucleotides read TGTGCCAGCGCCCGGGGGGGGATGAGGAACAATGAGCAGTTCTTC. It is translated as CASARGGMRNNEQFF.

The CDR3 spells CASSTTGTENTEAFF. Here the CDR3 DNA reads TGTGCCAGCAGTACCACCGGGACAGAGAACACTGAAGCTTTCTTT. The J gene is TRBJ1-1, the V gene TRBV28; the match to TRBD1 covers 7 bases. J lost 1 base, V lost 5 bases, and 7 bases had no gene match. The CDR3 contains 15 residues. Germline V gene data show CDR1 as MDHEN and CDR2 as SYDVKM.

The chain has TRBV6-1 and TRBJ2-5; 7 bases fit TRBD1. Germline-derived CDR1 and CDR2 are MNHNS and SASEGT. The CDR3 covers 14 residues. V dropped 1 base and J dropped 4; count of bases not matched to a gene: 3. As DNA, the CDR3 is TGTGCCAGCAGTGAAGGGACAGGCGGAGAGACCCAGTACTTC. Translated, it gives CASSEGTGGETQYF.

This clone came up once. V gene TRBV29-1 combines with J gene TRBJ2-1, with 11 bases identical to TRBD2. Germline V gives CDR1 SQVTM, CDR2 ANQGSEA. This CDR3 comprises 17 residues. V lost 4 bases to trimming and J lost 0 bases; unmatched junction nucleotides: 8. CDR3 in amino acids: CSVAGLADLNSYNEQFF. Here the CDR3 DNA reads TGCAGCGTTGCGGGACTAGCGGATCTTAACTCCTACAATGAGCAGTTCTTC.

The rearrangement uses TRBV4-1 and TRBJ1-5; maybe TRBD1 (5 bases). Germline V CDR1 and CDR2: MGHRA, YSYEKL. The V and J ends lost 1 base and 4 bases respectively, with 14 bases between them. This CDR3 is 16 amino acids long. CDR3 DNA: TGCGCCAGCAGCCAAGCGGAATCGACAGTGAATCAGCCCCAGCATTTT. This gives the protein CASSQAESTVNQPQHF.

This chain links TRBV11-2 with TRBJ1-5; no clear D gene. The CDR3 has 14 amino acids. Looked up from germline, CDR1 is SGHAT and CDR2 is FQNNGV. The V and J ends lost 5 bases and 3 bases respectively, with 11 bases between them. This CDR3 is CASSPTGSNQPQHF. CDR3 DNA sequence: TGTGCCAGCAGCCCAACGGGGTCCAATCAGCCCCAGCATTTT.

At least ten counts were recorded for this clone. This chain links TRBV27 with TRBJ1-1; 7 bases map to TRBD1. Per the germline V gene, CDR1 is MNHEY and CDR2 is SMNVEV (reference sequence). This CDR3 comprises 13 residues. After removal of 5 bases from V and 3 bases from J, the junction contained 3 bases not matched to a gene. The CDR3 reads CASSPTGDTEAFF. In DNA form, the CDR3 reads TGTGCCAGCAGTCCTACAGGGGACACTGAAGCTTTCTTT.

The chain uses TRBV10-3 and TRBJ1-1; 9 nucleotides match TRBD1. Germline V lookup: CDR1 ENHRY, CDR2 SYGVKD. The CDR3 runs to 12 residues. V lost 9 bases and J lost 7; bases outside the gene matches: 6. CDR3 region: CAISGQGGEAFF. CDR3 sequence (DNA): TGTGCCATTTCGGGACAGGGCGGTGAAGCTTTCTTT.

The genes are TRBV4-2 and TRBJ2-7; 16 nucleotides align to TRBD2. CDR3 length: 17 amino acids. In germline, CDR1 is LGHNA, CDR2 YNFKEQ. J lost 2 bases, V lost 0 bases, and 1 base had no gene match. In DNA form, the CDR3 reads TGTGCCAGCAGCCAAGATGGGACTAGCGGGGGGGCCTACGAGCAGTACTTC. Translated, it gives CASSQDGTSGGAYEQYF.

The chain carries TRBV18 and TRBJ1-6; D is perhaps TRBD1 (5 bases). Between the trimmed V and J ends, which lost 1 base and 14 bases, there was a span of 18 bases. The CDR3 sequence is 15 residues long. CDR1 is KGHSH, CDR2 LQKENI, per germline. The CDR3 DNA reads TGTGCCAGCTCACCACAAAGGGAAGGCACGGGGGCCCTCCACTTT. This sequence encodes CASSPQREGTGALHF. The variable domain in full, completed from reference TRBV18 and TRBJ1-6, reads NAGVMQNPRHLVRRRGQEARLRCSPMKGHSHVYWYRQLPEEGLKFMVYLQKENIIDESGMPKERFSAEFPKEGPSILRIQQVVRGDSAAYFCASSPQREGTGALHFGNGTRLTVT.

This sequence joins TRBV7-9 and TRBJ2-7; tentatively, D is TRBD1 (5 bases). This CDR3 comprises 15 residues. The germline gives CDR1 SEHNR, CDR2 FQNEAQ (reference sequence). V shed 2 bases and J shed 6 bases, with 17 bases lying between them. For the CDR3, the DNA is TGTGCCAGCAGCTTATTAGGGGAAGGATGGAGCGAGCAGTACTTC. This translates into CASSLLGEGWSEQYF.

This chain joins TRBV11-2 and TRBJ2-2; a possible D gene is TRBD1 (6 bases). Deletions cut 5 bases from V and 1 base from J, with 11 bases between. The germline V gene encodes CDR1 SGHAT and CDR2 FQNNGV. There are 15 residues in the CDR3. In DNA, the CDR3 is TGTGCCAGCAGCCTTGGGACACGGAACACCGGGGAGCTGTTTTTT. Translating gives CASSLGTRNTGELFF.

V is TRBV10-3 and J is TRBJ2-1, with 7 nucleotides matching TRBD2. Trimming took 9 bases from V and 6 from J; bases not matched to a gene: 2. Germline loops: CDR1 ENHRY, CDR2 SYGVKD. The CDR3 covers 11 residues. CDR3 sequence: CAIGGGNEQFF. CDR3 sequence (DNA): TGTGCCATTGGGGGGGGCAATGAGCAGTTCTTC.

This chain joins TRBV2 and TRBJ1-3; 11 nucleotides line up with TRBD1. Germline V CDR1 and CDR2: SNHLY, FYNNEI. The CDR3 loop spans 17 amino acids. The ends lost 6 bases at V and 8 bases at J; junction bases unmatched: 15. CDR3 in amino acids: CASRSSNGQGAGYTIYF. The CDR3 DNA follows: TGTGCCAGCAGATCTTCAAATGGACAGGGGGCGGGATACACCATATATTTT.

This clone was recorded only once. CDR3 region: CASSEVWTLNTEAFF. In DNA, the CDR3 is TGTGCCAGCAGTGAAGTTTGGACACTGAACACTGAAGCTTTCTTT. The rearrangement uses TRBV6-1 and TRBJ1-1; maybe TRBD1 (5 bases). Germline V lookup: CDR1 MNHNS, CDR2 SASEGT. The CDR3 consists of 15 residues. Trimming removed 1 base from V and 0 bases from J, with 9 bases in between.

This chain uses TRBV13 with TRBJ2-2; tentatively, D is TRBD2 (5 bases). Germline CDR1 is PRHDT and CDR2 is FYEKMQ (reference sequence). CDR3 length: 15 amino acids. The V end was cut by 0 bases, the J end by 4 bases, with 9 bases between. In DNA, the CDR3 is TGTGCCAGCAGCTTAGGCCTCGGGGTCACCGGGGAGCTGTTTTTT. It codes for CASSLGLGVTGELFF.